Each of the 20 T cell receptor beta chains below was sequenced from the same sample in a study of a mutant IDH1 vaccine in newly diagnosed glioma. Sequencing used immunoSEQ multiplex PCR; TCRdb keeps in-frame clones, though not all of them. In the table there are about 33,000 clones, 70% to 90% of which are singletons. Described time point: baseline, week 1 (first vaccination visit). Treatment: pre-vaccination baseline after standard-of-care therapy. Sequencing used PBMCs, obtained from a glioma patient treated with radiotherapy, temozolomide or both. These receptors were taken from a woman aged 40-49 years with glioma.

The chain carries TRBV5-1 and TRBJ2-5; weak D call: TRBD1 (6 bases). The CDR3 runs 14 residues. V was trimmed by 4 bases and J by 2 bases, leaving 12 bases between them. CDR1 is SGHRS and CDR2 is YFSETQ in the germline V gene. DNA of the CDR3: TGCGCCAGCAGCGTCGGACAGTGGCAAGAGACCCAGTACTTC. Translated: CASSVGQWQETQYF.

In its sample, this clone was seen once. V gene TRBV5-1 combines with J gene TRBJ2-6; TRBD1 might be the D (6 bases). The CDR3 loop spans 16 amino acids. V lost 2 bases and J lost 0, with 9 bases in between. Per germline, CDR1 SGHRS and CDR2 YFSETQ. CDR3: CASSFKQGSGANVLTF. Here the CDR3 DNA reads TGCGCCAGCAGCTTCAAACAGGGCTCTGGGGCCAACGTCCTGACTTTC.

The chain is built from TRBV6-5 and TRBJ1-2; 8 bases agree with TRBD1. Germline V lookup: CDR1 MNHEY, CDR2 SVGAGI. There are 15 residues in the CDR3. V lost 5 bases to trimming and J lost 4 bases; unmatched junction nucleotides: 9. CDR3 amino acids: CASSRSRGRGYGYTF. Written as DNA, the CDR3 is TGTGCCAGCAGTCGCAGCAGGGGGCGAGGCTATGGCTACACCTTC.

The genes are TRBV19 and TRBJ2-7; D possibly corresponds to TRBD1 (5 bases). Germline V gene data show CDR1 as LNHDA and CDR2 as SQIVND (reference sequence). Trimming shortened V by 10 bases and J by 4 bases, and 20 bases separated the two germline ends. This CDR3 contains 14 residues. The CDR3: CATIQETACYEQYF. CDR3 coding DNA: TGTGCCACCATACAGGAGACCGCCTGTTACGAGCAGTACTTC.

This clone was seen a handful of times. J is TRBJ2-7 and V is TRBV18, with D perhaps given as TRBD1 or TRBD2 (5 bases each). V shed 3 bases and J shed 7 bases, with 16 bases lying between them. The CDR3 totals 14 residues. CDR1 and CDR2 (germline): KGHSH, LQKENI. The CDR3 coding sequence is TGTGCCAGCTCACCTTTGACCGGGGCGAGGGAGCAGTACTTC. Encoded protein: CASSPLTGAREQYF.

The chain links TRBV14 to TRBJ1-1; no firm D call. V lost 1 base, J lost 0 bases, and 18 bases lay in between. CDR3 length: 18 amino acids. Germline CDR1 and CDR2: SGHDN and FVKESK. CDR3: CASSQGPGFDRLNTEAFF. The CDR3 coding sequence is TGTGCCAGCAGCCAAGGGCCTGGATTCGATAGATTGAACACTGAAGCTTTCTTT.

This clone was picked up a small number of times. This sequence joins TRBV5-6 and TRBJ1-1; D may be TRBD1 (6 bases). CDR1 is SGHDT and CDR2 is YYEEEE in the germline V gene. V lost 0 bases and J 2 bases, leaving 11 bases between the germline ends. This CDR3 spans 15 amino acids. The CDR3 DNA reads TGTGCCAGCAGCTTGGTTGGGGGCGAAAACACTGAAGCTTTCTTT. This encodes CASSLVGGENTEAFF. Full variable domain (remainder filled in from reference TRBV5-6 and TRBJ1-1): DAGVTQSPTHLIKTRGQQVTLRCSPKSGHDTVSWYQQALGQGPQFIFQYYEEEERQRGNFPDRFSGHQFPNYSSELNVNALLLGDSALYLCASSLVGGENTEAFFGQGTRLTVV.

This clone was detected only a few times. The genes are TRBV2 and TRBJ1-4; the D gene is possibly TRBD1 (5 bases). The CDR3 consists of 14 residues. Germline CDR1 SNHLY, CDR2 FYNNEI. V gave up 5 bases and J gave up 5 bases, with 12 bases separating them. CDR3 DNA: TGTGCCAGCAGTCCCCAGGGCCCGAATGAAAAACTGTTTTTT. Translating it yields CASSPQGPNEKLFF.

V gene TRBV30 combines with J gene TRBJ1-4; perhaps TRBD1 as D (5 bases). CDR3 size: 14 residues. The germline V gene has CDR1 GTSNPN and CDR2 SVGIG (reference sequence). V shed 3 bases and J shed 8 bases, with 16 bases lying between them. In nucleotides, the CDR3 is TGTGCCTGGAGGGGCGCAGGGTATGGGGAAAAACTGTTTTTT. Encoded protein: CAWRGAGYGEKLFF. Full variable domain (remainder filled in from reference TRBV30 and TRBJ1-4): SQTIHQWPATLVQPVGSPLSLECTVEGTSNPNLYWYRQAAGRGLQLLFYSVGIGQISSEVPQNLSASRPQDRQFILSSKKLLLSDSGFYLCAWRGAGYGEKLFFGSGTQLSVL.

The rearrangement uses TRBV6-4 and TRBJ2-5; D call uncertain. From germline, CDR1 is MRHNA and CDR2 SNTAGT. The ends were cut back, 2 bases at V and 3 bases at J, with 4 bases in the middle. This CDR3 has 12 amino acids. The CDR3 reads CASSDAEETQYF. Here the CDR3 DNA reads TGTGCCAGCAGTGACGCGGAAGAGACCCAGTACTTC.

This chain uses TRBV2 with TRBJ2-7; 7 bases are shared with TRBD1. This CDR3 has 13 residues. Germline trimming cut 2 bases from V and 2 bases from J; bases unmatched to any gene: 0. Germline V gives CDR1 SNHLY, CDR2 FYNNEI. This CDR3 is CASSEQGAYEQYF. For the CDR3, the DNA is TGTGCCAGCAGTGAACAGGGGGCCTACGAGCAGTACTTC.

The chain has TRBV2 and TRBJ2-5; 12 bases align to TRBD2. J lost 5 bases, V lost 10 bases, and 17 bases had no gene match. Germline V gene data show CDR1 as SNHLY and CDR2 as FYNNEI. This CDR3 region has 17 residues. The CDR3 spells CATSTGASGGAGETQYF. DNA for the CDR3: TGTGCCACTTCTACGGGGGCTAGCGGGGGGGCCGGGGAGACCCAGTACTTC. Combining the CDR3 with reference TRBV2 and TRBJ2-5 gives the whole variable domain EPEVTQTPSHQVTQMGQEVILRCVPISNHLYFYWYRQILGQKVEFLVSFYNNEISEKSEIFDDQFSVERPDGSNFTLKIRSTKLEDSAMYFCATSTGASGGAGETQYFGPGTRLLVL.

This CDR3 is CASSLLSQETQYF. In nucleotides, the CDR3 is TGCGCCAGCAGCTTACTATCCCAAGAGACCCAGTACTTC. The rearrangement links TRBV5-1 to TRBJ2-5; unclear D gene. This CDR3 has 13 residues. Trimming took 2 bases from V and 1 from J, leaving 6 bases between them. Germline CDR1 reads SGHRS; CDR2 reads YFSETQ. The entire variable domain, with the rest obtained from reference TRBV5-1 and TRBJ2-5, is as follows: KAGVTQTPRYLIKTRGQQVTLSCSPISGHRSVSWYQQTPGQGLQFLFEYFSETQRNKGNFPGRFSGRQFSNSRSEMNVSTLELGDSALYLCASSLLSQETQYFGPGTRLLVL.

The chain links TRBV7-9 to TRBJ2-7; D is ambiguous. Trimming left V 1 base short and J 5 bases short, with 9 bases between. The CDR3 totals 13 residues. Germline assignment: CDR1 SEHNR and CDR2 FQNEAQ (reference sequence). The CDR3 protein is CASSLESLHEQYF. CDR3 DNA: TGTGCCAGCAGCTTAGAGTCACTCCACGAGCAGTACTTC.

V usage is TRBV29-1 and J usage is TRBJ2-1, with 12 bases aligning to TRBD2. The CDR3 is 14 amino acids. Trimming at V came to 6 bases and at J to 4 bases, leaving 4 bases not matched to a gene. The V gene's germline CDR1 is SQVTM and CDR2 ANQGSEA. This CDR3 is CSVRLAGAYNEQFF. CDR3 coding DNA: TGCAGCGTGCGACTAGCGGGGGCTTACAATGAGCAGTTCTTC.

The J gene is TRBJ1-1, the V gene TRBV6-5; no clear D. Germline loops: CDR1 MNHEY, CDR2 SVGAGI. The CDR3 extends over 14 amino acids. Trimming pared 4 bases from V and 1 base from J, leaving 10 bases between. Here the CDR3 DNA reads TGTGCCAGCAGTTTTAAGACGGGGAACACTGAAGCTTTCTTT. Its translation is CASSFKTGNTEAFF.

The rearrangement uses TRBV5-4 and TRBJ2-7; possibly TRBD1 for D (5 bases). V was clipped by 2 bases and J by 1 base, with 7 bases between them. This CDR3 has 13 amino acids. Germline V gene lookup returns CDR1 SGHNT and CDR2 YYREEE (reference sequence). The chain's CDR3 is CASSFDSSYEQYF. DNA of the CDR3: TGTGCCAGCAGCTTTGACAGTTCCTACGAGCAGTACTTC.

This chain joins TRBV19 and TRBJ1-2, with 7 bases matching TRBD1. Looked up from germline, CDR1 is LNHDA and CDR2 is SQIVND (reference sequence). The CDR3 is 12 residues long. The trim removed 7 bases at V and 4 bases at J, leaving 3 bases unmatched. CDR3 DNA: TGTGCCAGTACCTGGGACAGCTATGGCTACACCTTC. It is translated as CASTWDSYGYTF.

This chain uses TRBV6-1 with TRBJ2-5; D unresolved. The CDR3 contains 15 residues. The germline gives CDR1 MNHNS, CDR2 SASEGT. Trimming shortened V by 3 bases and J by 4 bases, and 15 bases separated the two germline ends. CDR3 bases: TGTGCCAGCAGTGATCGCGTGGGGATCCGAGAGACCCAGTACTTC. This codes for CASSDRVGIRETQYF.

This clone was recorded once. V gene TRBV7-9 combines with J gene TRBJ2-5; 8 bases align to TRBD1. The CDR3 loop spans 14 amino acids. The germline CDR1 and CDR2 sequences are SEHNR and FQNEAQ (reference sequence). The V gene end was trimmed by 7 bases and the J gene end by 4 bases; junction bases not matched to a gene: 8. The CDR3 here is CASTYRGSGETQYF. Here the CDR3 DNA reads TGTGCCAGCACCTACAGGGGGTCGGGAGAGACCCAGTACTTC.